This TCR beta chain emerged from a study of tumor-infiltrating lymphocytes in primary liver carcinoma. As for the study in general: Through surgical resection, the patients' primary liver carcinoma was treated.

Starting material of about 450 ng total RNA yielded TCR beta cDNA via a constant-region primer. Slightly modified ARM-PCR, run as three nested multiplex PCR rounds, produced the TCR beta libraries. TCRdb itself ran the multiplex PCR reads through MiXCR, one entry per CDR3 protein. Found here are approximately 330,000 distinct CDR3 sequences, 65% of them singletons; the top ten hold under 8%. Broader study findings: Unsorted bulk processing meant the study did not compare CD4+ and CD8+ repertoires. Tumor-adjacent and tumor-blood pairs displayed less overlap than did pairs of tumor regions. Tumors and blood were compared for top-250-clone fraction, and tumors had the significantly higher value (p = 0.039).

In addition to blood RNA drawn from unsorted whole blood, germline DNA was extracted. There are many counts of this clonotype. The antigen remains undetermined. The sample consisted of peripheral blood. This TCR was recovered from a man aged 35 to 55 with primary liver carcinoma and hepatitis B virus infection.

The CDR3 bases are TGTGCCAGCAGTAGACAGGGCTACTATGGCTACACCTTC. This sequence encodes CASSRQGYYGYTF. The chain recombines TRBV6-1 with TRBJ1-2; 7 nucleotides line up with TRBD1. Per germline, CDR1 MNHNS and CDR2 SASEGT. Germline trimming cut 5 bases from V and 3 bases from J; bases unmatched to any gene: 3. CDR3 length: 13 residues.